This TCR beta chain derives from a study of T cell responses to AZD1222 COVID-19 vaccine. General observations from the study: Nearly half of spike-specific TCRs reportedly target variant regions that are unmutated in the B.1.351 and B.1.1.7 variants. Mostly white British, mostly female donors; authors suggested clonal diversity may be underestimated. Baseline antibody screening turned up just six or seven seropositive AZD1222 recipients. Increases in Spike-specific TCR breadth and depth were seen after two AZD1222 doses.

TCRdb keeps only in-frame clones here, not all; method: immunoSEQ multiplex PCR. The sample consists of approximately 28,000 clones, approximately 87% of them appearing once. Germline-derived CDR1 and CDR2 are MNHEY and SMNVEV (reference sequence). This CDR3 comprises 15 residues. V was clipped by 3 bases and J by 0 bases, with 11 bases between them. Comments on this clone: The antigen is undetermined.

This clonotype was obtained from an adult who received the AZD1222 COVID-19 vaccine. Sequences were derived from peripheral blood, sampled 28 days after the second AZD1222 dose. The rearrangement joins TRBV27 to TRBJ1-1; D is ambiguous. The CDR3 reads CASSFLSGLNTEAFF. CDR3 sequence (DNA): TGTGCCAGCAGTTTTCTGTCTGGGTTGAACACTGAAGCTTTCTTT.